The 26 T cell receptor beta chains in this list originate from one sample, sequenced in a study of cytotoxic CD8 clonotypes in ibrutinib-treated CLL. The method was immunoSEQ multiplex PCR; TCRdb's version includes in-frame clones alone and lacks a portion of them. The sample has under 200,000 clones, approximately 80% seen once; the top ten hold about 4.5%. This material consisted of PBMCs, taken after 24 months of ibrutinib treatment. These receptors originate from a human donor with chronic lymphocytic leukemia.

The J gene is TRBJ2-5, the V gene TRBV28; 8 nucleotides align to TRBD1. Germline V CDR1 and CDR2: MDHEN, SYDVKM. Trimming cost V 7 bases and J 5 bases; bases outside gene matches: 12. The CDR3 spans 15 residues. The CDR3 is CASTRSDRGRETQYF. Written as DNA, the CDR3 is TGTGCCAGCACCCGTTCTGACAGGGGTAGGGAGACCCAGTACTTC.

V gene TRBV6-5 combines with J gene TRBJ1-1; D is ambiguous. There are 12 residues in the CDR3. CDR1 MNHEY and CDR2 SVGAGI come from the germline V gene. V was pared by 7 bases and J by 4 bases, with 10 bases between. The CDR3 is CASTKDLTEAFF. In DNA form, the CDR3 reads TGTGCCAGCACTAAGGACCTCACTGAAGCTTTCTTT.

This sequence joins TRBV5-1 and TRBJ2-1; D might be TRBD2 (5 bases). Germline V CDR1 and CDR2: SGHRS, YFSETQ. V was trimmed by 5 bases and J by 4 bases, leaving 16 bases between them. CDR3 length: 15 amino acids. The CDR3 reads CASRIVVTGYNEQFF. The CDR3 DNA sequence: TGCGCCAGCAGGATAGTGGTCACGGGGTACAATGAGCAGTTCTTC.

The genes are TRBV7-2 and TRBJ1-5; 7 bases fit TRBD1. Germline trimming cut 4 bases from V and 1 base from J; bases unmatched to any gene: 4. Looked up from germline, CDR1 is SGHTA and CDR2 is FQGNSA. The CDR3 has 15 amino acids. CDR3 region: CASSSKGASNQPQHF. The CDR3, as DNA: TGTGCCAGCAGCTCCAAGGGGGCGAGCAATCAGCCCCAGCATTTT.

The genes are TRBV14 and TRBJ2-3; 10 bases match TRBD2. The V gene end was trimmed by 6 bases and the J gene end by 0 bases; junction bases not matched to a gene: 0. The CDR3 totals 14 residues. The germline V gene encodes CDR1 SGHDN and CDR2 FVKESK. The CDR3 nucleotides are TGTGCCAGCAGGACTAGCGGGAGCACAGATACGCAGTATTTT. It translates to CASRTSGSTDTQYF.

The table lists this clone with a few counts. The chain is built from TRBV30 and TRBJ1-6; D unresolved. This CDR3 region has 16 residues. Looked up from germline, CDR1 is GTSNPN and CDR2 is SVGIG (reference sequence). With 3 bases removed from V and 5 bases from J, the gap between germline ends came to 17 bases. CDR3 DNA sequence: TGTGCCTGGAGCAGGACCGCCGTGACTAATAATTCACCCCTCCACTTT. Protein sequence: CAWSRTAVTNNSPLHF.

The V call is TRBV27, the J call TRBJ2-3; 8 bases are a match to TRBD2. This CDR3 has 14 amino acids. Germline-derived CDR1 and CDR2 are MNHEY and SMNVEV (reference sequence). The junction had 11 bases not matched to a gene; V was cut back by 8 bases and J by 7 bases. The CDR3, as DNA: TGTGCCAGCGGGAGGAGCGGGAGTCGGTATACGCAGTATTTT. It yields the protein CASGRSGSRYTQYF.

The chain joins TRBV7-6 to TRBJ2-5, with TRBD2 matching over 8 bases. There are 14 residues in the CDR3. V lost 5 bases to trimming and J lost 5 bases; unmatched junction nucleotides: 7. Germline-derived CDR1 and CDR2 are SGHVS and FNYEAQ. Written as DNA, the CDR3 is TGTGCCAGCAGCCACGGGGGGGCGGGCGAGACCCAGTACTTC. It yields the protein CASSHGGAGETQYF.

The CDR3 reads CASSTLGGTEAFF. As DNA, the CDR3 is TGCGCCAGCAGCACCCTGGGGGGAACTGAAGCTTTCTTT. The chain links TRBV4-1 to TRBJ1-1, with D perhaps matching TRBD1 (5 bases). The CDR3 loop spans 13 amino acids. Germline assignment: CDR1 MGHRA and CDR2 YSYEKL. The germline V and J ends were trimmed by 5 bases and 5 bases, with 12 bases remaining between them.

V and J are TRBV18 and TRBJ2-3, with D perhaps matching TRBD1 (6 bases). CDR1 and CDR2 (germline): KGHSH, LQKENI. Trimming removed 3 bases from V and 2 bases from J, with 15 bases in between. CDR3 length equals 16 residues. The DNA for the CDR3 is TGTGCCAGCTCACCCCCCGACAGGACCTCCACAGATACGCAGTATTTT. It codes for CASSPPDRTSTDTQYF.

This clone was counted once. CDR3 sequence (DNA): TGTGCCAGCAGTGAAACGGACAGGGTGGGAAACACCATATATTTT. This gives the protein CASSETDRVGNTIYF. The chain employs TRBV25-1 and TRBJ1-3, with TRBD1 identical over 8 bases. V was clipped by 2 bases and J by 4 bases; unmatched bases: 4. The CDR3 is 15 residues long. The germline V gene encodes CDR1 MGHDK and CDR2 SYGVNS.

The chain is built from TRBV7-2 and TRBJ1-1; the match to TRBD1 covers 7 bases. Unmatched junction bases numbered 11, after V lost 6 bases and J lost 1 base. Germline loops: CDR1 SGHTA, CDR2 FQGNSA. The length of the CDR3 is 16 residues. The CDR3 protein is CASRTQGRGSNTEAFF. CDR3 nucleotide sequence: TGTGCCAGCAGAACACAGGGGAGAGGATCGAACACTGAAGCTTTCTTT.

The chain recombines TRBV9 with TRBJ2-5, with 12 bases aligning to TRBD2. From germline, CDR1 is SGDLS and CDR2 YYNGEE. J was trimmed by 2 bases and V by 4 bases; bases with no gene match: 3. The CDR3 contains 15 residues. The CDR3 nucleotides are TGTGCCAGCAGCTCTAGCGGGAGGGCTCAAGAGACCCAGTACTTC. Residues: CASSSSGRAQETQYF.

This clone is a singleton in its sample. This chain connects TRBV11-2 to TRBJ1-1; D perhaps matches TRBD1 (5 bases). V was pared by 1 base and J by 6 bases, with 12 bases between. The CDR3 loop spans 14 amino acids. Germline V gives CDR1 SGHAT, CDR2 FQNNGV. Here the CDR3 reads CASSLVRGGAEAFF. CDR3 nucleotides: TGTGCCAGCAGCTTAGTCCGCGGGGGTGCTGAAGCTTTCTTT.

The rearrangement uses TRBV11-2 and TRBJ1-1; D is undetermined. Germline loops: CDR1 SGHAT, CDR2 FQNNGV. V lost 5 bases to trimming and J lost 1 base, with 11 bases between them. The CDR3 loop spans 14 amino acids. The CDR3 is CASSPFGPNTEAFF. The CDR3 nucleotides are TGTGCCAGCAGCCCCTTTGGGCCGAACACTGAAGCTTTCTTT.

The chain employs TRBV6-5 and TRBJ2-1; D tentatively reads TRBD1 or TRBD2 (5 bases each). Per the germline V gene, CDR1 is MNHEY and CDR2 is SVGAGI. The CDR3 loop spans 13 amino acids. The V gene lost 6 bases and the J gene lost 8 bases, with 14 bases spanning the gap. CDR3 bases: TGTGCCAGCAGAAGGGACGGTGCAGATGAGCAGTTCTTC. It yields the protein CASRRDGADEQFF.

J is TRBJ2-7 and V is TRBV19, with 7 nucleotides matching TRBD1. The CDR3 sequence is 14 residues long. Germline assignment: CDR1 LNHDA and CDR2 SQIVND (reference sequence). V dropped 8 bases and J dropped 1; count of bases not matched to a gene: 8. Here the CDR3 reads CASGLRDSSYEQYF. DNA of the CDR3: TGTGCCAGTGGACTTCGGGACAGTTCCTACGAGCAGTACTTC.

This clone was seen a few times. V usage is TRBV29-1 and J usage is TRBJ2-1, with 7 bases identical to TRBD1. CDR1 and CDR2 (germline): SQVTM, ANQGSEA. V shed 4 bases, J shed 6 bases, and the junction held 12 bases outside the gene matches. This CDR3 contains 15 residues. CDR3 DNA: TGCAGCGTTGCGGGGCAACAGGGGTCGCGCAATGAGCAGTTCTTC. It yields the protein CSVAGQQGSRNEQFF.

This sequence joins TRBV2 and TRBJ1-2, with 7 bases that match TRBD1. The J segment lost 4 bases and the V segment lost 7 bases, leaving 6 bases of the junction unmatched. Per the germline V gene, CDR1 is SNHLY and CDR2 is FYNNEI. This CDR3 is built from 13 residues. CDR3 nucleotides: TGTGCCAGCATCCGGGACAGACCCTATGGCTACACCTTC. This sequence encodes CASIRDRPYGYTF.

The chain couples TRBV6-5 to TRBJ2-1; 13 nucleotides align to TRBD2. The V gene's germline CDR1 is MNHEY and CDR2 SVGAGI. V was pared by 6 bases and J by 8 bases, with 7 bases of the junction left unmatched. This CDR3 region has 15 residues. This CDR3 reads CASSRGLAGVDEQFF. The CDR3 nucleotides are TGTGCCAGCAGCCGAGGACTAGCGGGGGTGGATGAGCAGTTCTTC.

This clone was seen only once. V gene TRBV7-2 combines with J gene TRBJ1-3; possible D gene TRBD1, 5 bases. The CDR3 has 15 amino acids. CDR1 SGHTA and CDR2 FQGNSA come from the germline V gene. Trimming left V 1 base short and J 0 bases short, with 7 bases between. This CDR3 reads CASSLVGTSGNTIYF. Written as DNA, the CDR3 is TGTGCCAGCAGCTTAGTAGGGACCTCTGGAAACACCATATATTTT.

V usage is TRBV5-6 and J usage is TRBJ1-1; TRBD1 matches at 7 bases. The CDR3 is 14 residues long. The ends lost 6 bases at V and 2 bases at J; junction bases unmatched: 7. From germline, CDR1 is SGHDT and CDR2 YYEEEE. DNA for the CDR3: TGTGCCAGCAACTACAGGGGCGTAAACACTGAAGCTTTCTTT. As protein: CASNYRGVNTEAFF.

The chain combines TRBV5-1 with TRBJ2-7; TRBD1 aligns across 11 bases. The V gene end was trimmed by 3 bases and the J gene end by 4 bases; junction bases not matched to a gene: 3. There are 14 residues in the CDR3. CDR1 and CDR2 (germline): SGHRS, YFSETQ. CDR3 in amino acids: CASSSGQGAYEQYF. CDR3 DNA: TGCGCCAGCAGCTCCGGACAGGGGGCTTACGAGCAGTACTTC.

V is TRBV2 and J is TRBJ1-1, with TRBD1 matching 9 bases. This CDR3 has 16 residues. In germline, CDR1 is SNHLY, CDR2 FYNNEI. V shed 6 bases and J 5 bases; nucleotides not matched to a gene: 13. The CDR3 spells CASSKNSGQGRTEAFF. The CDR3 nucleotides read TGTGCCAGCAGCAAGAATTCGGGACAGGGTCGAACTGAAGCTTTCTTT.

V is TRBV7-2 and J is TRBJ2-5; D is undetermined. The CDR3 has 13 amino acids. V was clipped by 5 bases and J by 5 bases, with 12 bases between them. Germline loops: CDR1 SGHTA, CDR2 FQGNSA. The CDR3 DNA reads TGTGCCAGCAGCCGAGGTGGGGTGGAGACCCAGTACTTC. Protein: CASSRGGVETQYF.

The chain is built from TRBV5-1 and TRBJ1-1; 9 bases match TRBD1. The germline CDR1 and CDR2 sequences are SGHRS and YFSETQ. The CDR3 has 14 residues. Trimming took 6 bases from V and 1 from J; bases not matched to a gene: 4. In nucleotides, the CDR3 is TGCGCCAGCAACCGGGGACAGGGGAACACTGAAGCTTTCTTT. Translation gives CASNRGQGNTEAFF.